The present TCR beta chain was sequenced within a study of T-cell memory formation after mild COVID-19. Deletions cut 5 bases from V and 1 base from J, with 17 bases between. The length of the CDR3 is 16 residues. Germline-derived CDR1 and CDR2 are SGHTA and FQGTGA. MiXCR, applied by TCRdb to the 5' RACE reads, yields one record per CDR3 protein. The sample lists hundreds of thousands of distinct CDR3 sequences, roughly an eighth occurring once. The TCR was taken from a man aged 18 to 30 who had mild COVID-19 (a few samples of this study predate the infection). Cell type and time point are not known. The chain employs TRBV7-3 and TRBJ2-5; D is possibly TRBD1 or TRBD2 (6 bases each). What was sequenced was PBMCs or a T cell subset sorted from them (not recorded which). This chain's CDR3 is CASSLTGGEAQETQYF. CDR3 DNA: TGTGCCAGCAGCCTGACAGGCGGGGAGGCCCAAGAGACCCAGTACTTC.